This record concerns one T cell receptor (beta chain) sequence. The sample is drawn from a study of blood T cells in healthy people across ages. The second PCR ran about 6 to 11 cycles with a sample-barcoded 5' primer and J-beta primers. TCRdb itself ran the 5' RACE reads through MiXCR, one entry per CDR3 protein. The profile covers 800,000 to 950,000 distinct CDR3 sequences, with almost 30% appearing a single time and more than 8.5% taken by the ten largest. This CDR3 is 11 amino acids long. Trimming stripped 6 bases from V and 5 bases from J, with 11 bases between. The germline V gene has CDR1 SQVTM and CDR2 ANQGSEA. The same sample was also studied in work on T cells of mothers and their children.

Sequenced: blood. This clonotype originated in a woman between 40 and 50 years old in good health. The chain links TRBV29-1 to TRBJ2-7; a possible D gene is TRBD2 (5 bases). CDR3 in DNA: TGCAGCGTGGGGTGGGAGAACGAGCAGTACTTC. Residues: CSVGWENEQYF.